The TCR beta chain described here comes from a study of technical replicates of blood from a handful of donors. The sample holds one count of this clone. J lost 6 bases, V lost 6 bases, and 6 bases had no gene match. The CDR3 spans 14 residues. In germline, CDR1 is SEHNR, CDR2 FQNEAQ (reference sequence). Produced via immunoSEQ multiplex PCR; TCRdb's table is partial and in-frame only. Seen here are 55,000 to 65,000 clones, about 93% observed once, and the top ten hold roughly 4%. The chain links TRBV7-9 to TRBJ2-1; 9 bases agree with TRBD1. Sequencing used PBMCs. The TCR originated in a human donor in good health. Some clones in this sample may be carry-over from other donors' samples. The CDR3 loop reads CASSSRDRVNEQFF. The DNA of the CDR3 is TGTGCCAGCAGTTCCCGGGACAGGGTCAATGAGCAGTTCTTC.